This entry lists 14 T cell receptor beta chains sequenced from one sample in a study of CD8 T cells in ankylosing spondylitis. TCRdb used MiXCR to reprocess the 5' RACE reads, holding one entry per CDR3 protein. The sample lists hundreds of thousands of distinct CDR3 sequences, less than 25% seen once, with 3% to 4% in the top ten. The sequencing sample was made of blood, either unsorted or a sorted T cell fraction (not recorded which). The receptors come from a female donor with ankylosing spondylitis or in good health (not recorded which).

V is TRBV6-5 and J is TRBJ1-2; 10 bases are shared with TRBD1. Per germline, CDR1 MNHEY and CDR2 SVGAGI. The CDR3 contains 15 residues. The trim removed 2 bases at V and 3 bases at J, leaving 3 bases unmatched. CDR3 DNA: TGTGCCAGCAGTTACATGGGACAGGGGCACTATGGCTACACCTTC. Translated: CASSYMGQGHYGYTF.

The CDR3 sequence is CASSKSYNQPQHF. The DNA of the CDR3 is TGTGCCAGTAGTAAGTCATACAATCAGCCCCAGCATTTT. The chain uses TRBV19 and TRBJ1-5, with D unresolved. Trimming took off 4 bases at V and 3 bases at J, with 7 bases between the two ends. Germline CDR1 LNHDA, CDR2 SQIVND (reference sequence). CDR3 size: 13 residues.

A few counts support this clonotype. The chain employs TRBV19 and TRBJ2-1; the D call may be TRBD1 or TRBD2 (5 bases each). Germline values: CDR1 LNHDA, CDR2 SQIVND (reference sequence). Between the trimmed V and J ends, which lost 4 bases and 4 bases, there was a span of 11 bases. The CDR3 loop spans 14 amino acids. Here the CDR3 DNA reads TGTGCCAGTAGTACCGGGGCCGGTTACAATGAGCAGTTCTTC. It encodes CASSTGAGYNEQFF.

This clonotype was recorded at least ten times. This chain uses TRBV12-3 or TRBV12-4 with TRBJ2-7, with 10 bases identical to TRBD1. CDR3 size: 14 residues. Unmatched junction bases numbered 8, after V lost 5 bases and J lost 7 bases. The CDR3 sequence: CASSNRDRGREQYF. Here the CDR3 DNA reads TGTGCCAGCAGTAACCGGGACAGGGGCCGGGAGCAGTACTTC.

The CDR3 sequence is CASSDSLSTDTQYF. The CDR3 coding sequence is TGTGCCAGCTCAGACAGCCTCAGCACAGATACGCAGTATTTT. V and J are TRBV18 and TRBJ2-3; the D gene is possibly TRBD1 (5 bases). CDR3 size: 14 residues. Germline V gene lookup returns CDR1 KGHSH and CDR2 LQKENI. V shed 5 bases and J shed 0 bases, with 9 bases lying between them. The entire variable domain, with the rest obtained from reference TRBV18 and TRBJ2-3, is as follows: NAGVMQNPRHLVRRRGQEARLRCSPMKGHSHVYWYRQLPEEGLKFMVYLQKENIIDESGMPKERFSAEFPKEGPSILRIQQVVRGDSAAYFCASSDSLSTDTQYFGPGTRLTVL.

In its sample, this clonotype was seen many times. V gene TRBV5-1 combines with J gene TRBJ2-7; no definite D call. This CDR3 spans 16 amino acids. With 4 bases removed from V and 2 bases from J, the gap between germline ends came to 19 bases. Germline-derived CDR1 and CDR2 are SGHRS and YFSETQ. The CDR3 DNA is TGCGCCAGCAGCCCCCAGACCCCGGCCGCGACCTACGAGCAGTACTTC. It codes for CASSPQTPAATYEQYF.

This rearrangement joins TRBV7-2 to TRBJ2-5; 7 nucleotides agree with TRBD2. This CDR3 spans 17 amino acids. Per germline, CDR1 SGHTA and CDR2 FQGNSA. V lost 0 bases to trimming and J lost 5 bases; unmatched junction nucleotides: 12. This chain's CDR3 is CASSLAPPTSRFETQYF. Here the CDR3 DNA reads TGTGCCAGCAGCTTAGCCCCCCCGACTAGCCGGTTTGAGACCCAGTACTTC.

The chain joins TRBV6-6 to TRBJ1-1, with D hard to call. The CDR3 is 12 amino acids. Germline assignment: CDR1 MNHNY and CDR2 SVGAGI (reference sequence). The V end lost 6 bases, the J end lost 4 bases, and 9 bases lay between the germline ends. In nucleotides, the CDR3 is TGTGCCAGCAGCTTAAATCCCACTGAAGCTTTCTTT. Encoded protein: CASSLNPTEAFF.

The table lists this clonotype with a few counts. The chain joins TRBV11-2 to TRBJ2-7; 12 bases map to TRBD2. Losses at the gene ends were 5 bases for V and 6 bases for J; bases not matched to a gene: 14. From germline, CDR1 is SGHAT and CDR2 FQNNGV. The CDR3 loop spans 17 amino acids. CDR3 amino acids: CASSLWTSGKPAAEQYF. CDR3 nucleotide sequence: TGTGCCAGCAGCCTATGGACTAGCGGGAAGCCGGCTGCCGAGCAGTACTTC. The variable domain in full, completed from reference TRBV11-2 and TRBJ2-7, reads EAGVAQSPRYKIIEKRQSVAFWCNPISGHATLYWYQQILGQGPKLLIQFQNNGVVDDSQLPKDRFSAERLKGVDSTLKIQPAKLEDSAVYLCASSLWTSGKPAAEQYFGPGTRLTVT.

The rearrangement links TRBV20-1 to TRBJ2-3; 8 bases align to TRBD2. The length of the CDR3 is 16 residues. V lost 6 bases to trimming and J lost 2 bases; unmatched junction nucleotides: 13. Germline CDR1 is DFQATT and CDR2 is SNEGSKA (reference sequence). The CDR3 is CSARLTLAEDTDTQYF. CDR3 bases: TGCAGTGCCAGACTTACACTAGCGGAGGACACAGATACGCAGTATTTT.

In this sample, this clonotype turned up a few times. The rearrangement uses TRBV6-1 and TRBJ2-2; 8 nucleotides match TRBD1. Per germline, CDR1 MNHNS and CDR2 SASEGT. Trimming removed 8 bases from V and 4 bases from J; junction bases left unmatched: 6. The CDR3 consists of 14 residues. CDR3 in DNA: TGTGCCAGCGGCAGGGGGCTTACCACCGGGGAGCTGTTTTTT. This translates into CASGRGLTTGELFF.

This sequence joins TRBV27 and TRBJ2-7, with TRBD1 matching over 7 bases. The CDR3 length is 15 residues. The V and J ends lost 4 bases and 3 bases, in that order; junction bases with no gene match: 9. Germline assignment: CDR1 MNHEY and CDR2 SMNVEV (reference sequence). The DNA for the CDR3 is TGTGCCAGCAGTTACCCCGGGACAGCAATCTACGAGCAGTACTTC. Protein: CASSYPGTAIYEQYF.

This clonotype was counted a few times. The genes are TRBV10-3 and TRBJ2-1, with D hard to call. Deletions cut 3 bases from V and 0 bases from J, with 9 bases between. CDR1 is ENHRY and CDR2 is SYGVKD in the germline V gene. CDR3 length: 15 amino acids. CDR3 sequence (DNA): TGTGCCATCAGTGATGGCTCCAGCTCCTACAATGAGCAGTTCTTC. Its translation: CAISDGSSSYNEQFF.

This chain connects TRBV20-1 to TRBJ2-7; TRBD2 aligns across 11 bases. V trimming: 2 bases; J trimming: 4 bases; junction bases outside the gene matches: 7. There are 15 residues in the CDR3. Germline CDR1 DFQATT, CDR2 SNEGSKA (reference sequence). Here the CDR3 DNA reads TGCAGTGCTAGACTGTCGACTAGCGGGACTTACGAGCAGTACTTC. It specifies CSARLSTSGTYEQYF.